This note documents a single T cell receptor beta chain sequence. The sample is drawn from a study of CD8 T cells in Susac syndrome. The authors reverse transcribed about 0.5 to 1 ug RNA with random hexamers. By means of immunoSEQ multiplex PCR, TCR beta CDR3 spanning 54 Vbeta and 13 Jbeta underwent amplification. TCRdb ran MiXCR on the immunoSEQ multiplex PCR reads and lists one entry per CDR3 protein. The sample records 150,000 or so distinct CDR3 sequences, over 90% being singletons. This TCR came from a human donor with Susac syndrome. Sequenced: CD4+ T cells from PBMCs.

The CDR3 DNA sequence: TGTGCCAGCAGCGTAGCCGGGACCGATTACTACAATGAGCAGTTCTTC. It codes for CASSVAGTDYYNEQFF. The chain carries TRBV9 and TRBJ2-1; D possibly uses TRBD1 or TRBD2 (5 bases each). The CDR3 totals 16 residues. From germline, CDR1 is SGDLS and CDR2 YYNGEE. V shed 0 bases and J shed 3 bases, with 13 bases lying between them.